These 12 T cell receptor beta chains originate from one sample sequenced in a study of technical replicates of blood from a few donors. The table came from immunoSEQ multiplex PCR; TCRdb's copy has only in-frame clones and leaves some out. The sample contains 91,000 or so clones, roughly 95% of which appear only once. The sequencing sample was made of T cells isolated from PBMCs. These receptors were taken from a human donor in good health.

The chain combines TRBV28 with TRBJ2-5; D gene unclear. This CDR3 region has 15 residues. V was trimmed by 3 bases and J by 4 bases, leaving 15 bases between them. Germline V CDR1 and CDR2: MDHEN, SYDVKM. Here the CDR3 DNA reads TGTGCCAGCAGTTTTGACGAACACCCGGGAGAGACCCAGTACTTC. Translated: CASSFDEHPGETQYF.

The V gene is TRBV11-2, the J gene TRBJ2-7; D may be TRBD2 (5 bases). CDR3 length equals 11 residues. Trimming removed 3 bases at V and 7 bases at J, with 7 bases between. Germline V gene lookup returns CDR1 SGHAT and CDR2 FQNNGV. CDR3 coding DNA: TGTGCCAGCAGCTTCAGACTAGAGCAGTACTTC. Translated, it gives CASSFRLEQYF.

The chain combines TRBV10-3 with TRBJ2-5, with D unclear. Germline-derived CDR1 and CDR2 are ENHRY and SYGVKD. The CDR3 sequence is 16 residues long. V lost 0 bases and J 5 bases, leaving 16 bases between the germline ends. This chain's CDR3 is CAISESIPYLGETQYF. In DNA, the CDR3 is TGTGCCATCAGTGAGTCGATTCCCTACCTCGGGGAGACCCAGTACTTC.

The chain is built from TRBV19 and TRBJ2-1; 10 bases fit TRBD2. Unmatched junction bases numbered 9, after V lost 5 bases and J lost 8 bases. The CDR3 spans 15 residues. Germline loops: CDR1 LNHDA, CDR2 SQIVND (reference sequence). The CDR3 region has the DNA TGTGCCAGTAGTCCCCAGGTAGCGGGAGGTTATGAGCAGTTCTTC. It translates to CASSPQVAGGYEQFF. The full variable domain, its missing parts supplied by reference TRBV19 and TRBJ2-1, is DGGITQSPKYLFRKEGQNVTLSCEQNLNHDAMYWYRQDPGQGLRLIYYSQIVNDFQKGDIAEGYSVSREKKESFPLTVTSAQKNPTAFYLCASSPQVAGGYEQFFGPGTRLTVL.

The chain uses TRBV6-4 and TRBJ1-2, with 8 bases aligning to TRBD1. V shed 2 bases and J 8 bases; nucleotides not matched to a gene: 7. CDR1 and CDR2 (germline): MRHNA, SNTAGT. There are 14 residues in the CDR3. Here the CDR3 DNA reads TGTGCCAGCAGTGACCAAGACAGGGGACGGGGCTACACCTTC. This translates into CASSDQDRGRGYTF.

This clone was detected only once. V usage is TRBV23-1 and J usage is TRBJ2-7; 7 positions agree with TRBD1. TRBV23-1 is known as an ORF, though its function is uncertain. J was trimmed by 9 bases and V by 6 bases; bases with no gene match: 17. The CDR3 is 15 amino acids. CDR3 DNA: TGCGCCAGCAGCTTTCCGGGACAGTTCTCCAAGGGGCAGTACTTC. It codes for CASSFPGQFSKGQYF.

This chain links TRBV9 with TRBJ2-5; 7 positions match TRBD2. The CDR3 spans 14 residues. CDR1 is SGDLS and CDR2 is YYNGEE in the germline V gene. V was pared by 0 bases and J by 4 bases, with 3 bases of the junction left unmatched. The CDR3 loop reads CASSVVAGAETQYF. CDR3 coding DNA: TGTGCCAGCAGCGTAGTGGCGGGAGCAGAGACCCAGTACTTC. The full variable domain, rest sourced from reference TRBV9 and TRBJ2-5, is DSGVTQTPKHLITATGQRVTLRCSPRSGDLSVYWYQQSLDQGLQFLIQYYNGEERAKGNILERFSAQQFPDLHSELNLSSLELGDSALYFCASSVVAGAETQYFGPGTRLLVL.

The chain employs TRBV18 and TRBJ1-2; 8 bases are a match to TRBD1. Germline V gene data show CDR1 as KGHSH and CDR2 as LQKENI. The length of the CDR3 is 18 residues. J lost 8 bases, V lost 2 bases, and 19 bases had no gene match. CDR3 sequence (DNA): TGTGCCAGCTCACCAGTGATGCAGGGGGCGTACTGGCTACCGGGCTACACCTTC. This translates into CASSPVMQGAYWLPGYTF.

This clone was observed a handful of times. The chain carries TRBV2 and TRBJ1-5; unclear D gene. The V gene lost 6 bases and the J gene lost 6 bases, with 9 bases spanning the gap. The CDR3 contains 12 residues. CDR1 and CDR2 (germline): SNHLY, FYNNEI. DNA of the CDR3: TGTGCCAGCAGGGAAATTAGTCAGCCCCAGCATTTT. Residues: CASREISQPQHF.

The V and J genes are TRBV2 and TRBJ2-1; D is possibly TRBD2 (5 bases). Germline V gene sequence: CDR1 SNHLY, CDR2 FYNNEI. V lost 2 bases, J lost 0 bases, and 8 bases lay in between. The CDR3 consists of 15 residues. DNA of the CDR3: TGTGCCAGCAGTGAACAACGGGGCTCCTACAATGAGCAGTTCTTC. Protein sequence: CASSEQRGSYNEQFF.

CDR3 DNA: TGTGCCAGCAGTTTCAGCGGGAGGCTGACCGGGGAGCTGTTTTTT. This translates into CASSFSGRLTGELFF. This sequence joins TRBV27 and TRBJ2-2; TRBD2 matches at 9 bases. There are 15 residues in the CDR3. Germline V gene data show CDR1 as MNHEY and CDR2 as SMNVEV (reference sequence). After removal of 3 bases from V and 5 bases from J, the junction contained 4 bases not matched to a gene.

The CDR3 region is CASSRGRAYEQYF. The CDR3 DNA is TGTGCCAGCAGCCGGGGGAGGGCCTACGAGCAGTACTTC. The rearrangement uses TRBV14 and TRBJ2-7; 7 bases agree with TRBD2. V gave up 4 bases and J gave up 2 bases; unmatched junction bases: 2. Germline V CDR1 and CDR2: SGHDN, FVKESK. This CDR3 comprises 13 residues.